This T cell receptor beta chain was sequenced in a study of T-cell memory formation after mild COVID-19. This clonotype came up many times. The CDR3 length is 14 residues. The germline V gene encodes CDR1 SEHNR and CDR2 FQNEAQ (reference sequence). Trimming cost V 5 bases and J 7 bases; bases outside gene matches: 9. Using constant-segment primers, 5'RACE produced TCR alpha and TCR beta cDNA libraries carrying sample barcodes and UMIs. Each CDR3 protein is one row after TCRdb ran MiXCR on the 5' RACE reads. The repertoire holds 30,000 to 45,000 distinct CDR3 sequences, with roughly 11% as singletons. The sequence was collected from a man aged 18 to 29 who had mild COVID-19 (a few samples of this study predate the infection). Cell type and time point are not known. Sample: PBMCs or a T cell subset sorted from them (not recorded which). The chain links TRBV7-9 to TRBJ2-7; 9 bases fit TRBD2. Written as DNA, the CDR3 is TGTGCCAGCAGCGACCCTACTAGCGGGTGGGAGCAGTACGTC. As protein: CASSDPTSGWEQYV.